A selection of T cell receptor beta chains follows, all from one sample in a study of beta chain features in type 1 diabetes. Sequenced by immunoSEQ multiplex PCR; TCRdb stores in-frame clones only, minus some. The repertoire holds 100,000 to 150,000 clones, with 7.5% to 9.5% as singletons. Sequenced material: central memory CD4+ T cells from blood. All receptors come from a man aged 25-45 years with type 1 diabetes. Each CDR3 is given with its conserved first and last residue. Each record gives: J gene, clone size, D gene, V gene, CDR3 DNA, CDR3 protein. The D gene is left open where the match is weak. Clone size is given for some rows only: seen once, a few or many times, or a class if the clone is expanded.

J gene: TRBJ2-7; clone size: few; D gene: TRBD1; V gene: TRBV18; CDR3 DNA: TGTGCCAGCTCACCCGGCACAGGGGTCTACGAGCAGTACTTC; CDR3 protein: CASSPGTGVYEQYF
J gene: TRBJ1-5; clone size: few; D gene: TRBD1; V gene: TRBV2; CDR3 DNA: TGTGCCAGCAGTGAATTGACAGGGGGGAATCAGCCCCAGCATTTT; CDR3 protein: CASSELTGGNQPQHF
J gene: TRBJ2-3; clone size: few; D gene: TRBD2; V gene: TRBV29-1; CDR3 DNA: TGCAGCGGACGACTAGCGGGCACAGATACGCAGTATTTT; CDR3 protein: CSGRLAGTDTQYF
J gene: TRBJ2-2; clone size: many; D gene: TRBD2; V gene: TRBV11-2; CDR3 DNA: TGTGCCAGCAGTAGCGGGGGAGGCTGGACCGGGGAGCTGTTTTTT; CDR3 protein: CASSSGGGWTGELFF
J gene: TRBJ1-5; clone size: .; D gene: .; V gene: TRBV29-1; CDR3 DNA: TGCAGCGTTGAAGACAGGGGCCGATATAGCAATCAGCCCCAGCATTTT; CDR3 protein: CSVEDRGRYSNQPQHF
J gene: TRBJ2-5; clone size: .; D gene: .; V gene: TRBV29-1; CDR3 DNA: TGCAGCGTTCGCAGCCAAGAGACCCAGTACTTC; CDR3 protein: CSVRSQETQYF
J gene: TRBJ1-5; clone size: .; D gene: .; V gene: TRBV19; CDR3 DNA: TGTGCCAGTAGTATCCGGCAGGGGTTCGATCAGCCCCAGCATTTT; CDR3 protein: CASSIRQGFDQPQHF
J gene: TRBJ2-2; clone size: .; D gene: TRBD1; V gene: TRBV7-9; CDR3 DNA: TGTGCCAGCAGCTTAGGGACAGGAGACACCGGGGAGCTGTTTTTT; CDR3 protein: CASSLGTGDTGELFF
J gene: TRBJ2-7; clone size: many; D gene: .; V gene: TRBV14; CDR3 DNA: TGTGCCAGCAGCCAAGAAGTCCGGGGGTCCTACGAGCAGTACTTC; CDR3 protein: CASSQEVRGSYEQYF
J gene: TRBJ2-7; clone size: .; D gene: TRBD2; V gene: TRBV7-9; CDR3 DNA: TGTGCCAGCAGCCCCAGGGAGGGCGCGCAGTACTTC; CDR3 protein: CASSPREGAQYF
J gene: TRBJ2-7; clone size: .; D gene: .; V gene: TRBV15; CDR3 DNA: TGTGCCACCAGCAGAGTGCAGGCAGAGCCTGAGCAGTACTTC; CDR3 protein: CATSRVQAEPEQYF
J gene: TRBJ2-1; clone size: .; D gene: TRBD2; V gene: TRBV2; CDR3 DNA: TGTGCCAGCAGTGCGGGGGGGACAAATTACAATGAGCAGTTCTTC; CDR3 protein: CASSAGGTNYNEQFF
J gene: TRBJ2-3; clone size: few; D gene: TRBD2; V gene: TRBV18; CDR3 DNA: TGTGCCAGCTTCCCGACTAGCGGGGGGTTAGACACAGATACGCAGTATTTT; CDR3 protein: CASFPTSGGLDTDTQYF
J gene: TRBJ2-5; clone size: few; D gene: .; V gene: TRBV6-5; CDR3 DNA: TGTGCCAGCAACGACAGGCTCGAGACCCAGTACTTC; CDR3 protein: CASNDRLETQYF
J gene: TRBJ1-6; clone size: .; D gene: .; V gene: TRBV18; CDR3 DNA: TGTGCCAGCTCTAGGACAGATAATTCACCCCTCCACTTT; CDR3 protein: CASSRTDNSPLHF
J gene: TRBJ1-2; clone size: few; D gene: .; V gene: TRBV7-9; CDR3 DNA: TGTGCCAGCAGCTTAGCATGGCCAAACTATGGCTACACCTTC; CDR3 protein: CASSLAWPNYGYTF
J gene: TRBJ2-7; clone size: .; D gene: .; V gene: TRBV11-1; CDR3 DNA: TGTGCCAGCAGCTTAGCCCTTGGCGGCGGGGGCCTTTCTTCCTACGAGCAGTACTTC; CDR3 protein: CASSLALGGGGLSSYEQYF
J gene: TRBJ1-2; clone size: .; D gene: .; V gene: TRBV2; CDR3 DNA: TGTGCCAGCAGTCCCCAGGGAATCGGTTCTGATGGCTACACCTTC; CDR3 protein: CASSPQGIGSDGYTF
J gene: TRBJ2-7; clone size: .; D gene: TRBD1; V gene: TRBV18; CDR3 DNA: TGTGCCAGTTCCCGCGGTAGGACAGGGGTGGCCGAGCAGTACTTC; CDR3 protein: CASSRGRTGVAEQYF
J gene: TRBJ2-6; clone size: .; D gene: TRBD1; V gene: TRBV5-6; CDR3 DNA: TGTGCCAGCAGCCCTGCGTTACAGGGGGACGCTGGGGCCAACGTCCTGACTTTC; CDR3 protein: CASSPALQGDAGANVLTF
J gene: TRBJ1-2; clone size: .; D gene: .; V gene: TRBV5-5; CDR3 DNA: TGTGCCAGCAGTCGGCCCGGAGGGTATGGCTACACCTTC; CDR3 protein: CASSRPGGYGYTF
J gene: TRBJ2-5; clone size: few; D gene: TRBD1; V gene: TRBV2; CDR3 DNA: TGTGCCAGCAGTGTGGACAGGGAAGAGACCCAGTACTTC; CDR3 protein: CASSVDREETQYF
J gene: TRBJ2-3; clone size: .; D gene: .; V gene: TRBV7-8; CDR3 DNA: TGTGCCAGCAGCTCGACAGTAGATACGCAGTATTTT; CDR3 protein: CASSSTVDTQYF
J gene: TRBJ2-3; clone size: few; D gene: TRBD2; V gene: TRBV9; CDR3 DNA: TGTGCCAGTACCCCCGGCCTAGCGGGGAGCACAGATACGCAGTATTTT; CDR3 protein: CASTPGLAGSTDTQYF
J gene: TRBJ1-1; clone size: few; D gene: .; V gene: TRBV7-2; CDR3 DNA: TGTGCCAGCAGCTTCACCGGCGGGAACACTGAAGCTTTCTTT; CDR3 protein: CASSFTGGNTEAFF
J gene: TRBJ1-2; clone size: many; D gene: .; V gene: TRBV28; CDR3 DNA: TGTGCCAGCAGAGCGGGGGGCGGTGGCTACACCTTC; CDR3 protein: CASRAGGGGYTF
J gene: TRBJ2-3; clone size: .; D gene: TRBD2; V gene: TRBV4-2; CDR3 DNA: TGTGCCAGCAGCCAAGGGACTAGACTCGATACGCAGTATTTT; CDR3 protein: CASSQGTRLDTQYF
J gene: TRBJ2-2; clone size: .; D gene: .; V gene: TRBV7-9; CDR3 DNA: TGTGCCAGCAGCGCCCGGACTATCCCCGGGGAGCTGTTTTTT; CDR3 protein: CASSARTIPGELFF
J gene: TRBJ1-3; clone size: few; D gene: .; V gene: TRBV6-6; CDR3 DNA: TGTGCCAGCGCTTTTAGCAACACCATATATTTT; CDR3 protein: CASAFSNTIYF
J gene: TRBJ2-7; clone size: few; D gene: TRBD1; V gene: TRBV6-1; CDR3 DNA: TGTGCCAGCAGTGAAGTCCCTCGACAGGGTTACGAGCAGTACTTC; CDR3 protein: CASSEVPRQGYEQYF
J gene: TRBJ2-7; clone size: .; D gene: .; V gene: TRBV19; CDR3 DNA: TGTGCCAGTGGATACCGGGACACAAGAGGTGACGAGCAGTACTTC; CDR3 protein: CASGYRDTRGDEQYF
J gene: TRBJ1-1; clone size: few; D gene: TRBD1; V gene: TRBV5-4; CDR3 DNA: TGTGCCAGCAGCTTTCCGGGACAGCCAAACACTGAAGCTTTCTTT; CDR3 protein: CASSFPGQPNTEAFF
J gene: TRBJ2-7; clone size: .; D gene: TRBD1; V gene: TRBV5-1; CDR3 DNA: TGCGCCAGCAGCTTGGTGACAGGGAACTACGAGCAGTACTTC; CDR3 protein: CASSLVTGNYEQYF
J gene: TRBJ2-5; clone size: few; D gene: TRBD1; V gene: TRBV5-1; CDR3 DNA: TGCGCCAGCAGGACAGGGGGCGCCGGAGAGACCCAGTACTTC; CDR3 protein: CASRTGGAGETQYF
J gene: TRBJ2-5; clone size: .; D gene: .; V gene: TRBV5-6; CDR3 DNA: TGTGCCAGCAGCTTGCAAGCATCTGAGCTGTACTTC; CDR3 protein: CASSLQASELYF
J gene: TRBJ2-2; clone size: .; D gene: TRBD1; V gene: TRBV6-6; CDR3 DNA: TGTGCCAGCAGTTACGGGACAGGGCCCGGGGAGCTGTTTTTT; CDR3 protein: CASSYGTGPGELFF
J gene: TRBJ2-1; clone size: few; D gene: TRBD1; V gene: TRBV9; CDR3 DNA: TGTGCCAGCAGCGTAGGGCGGGACAGGGTCCATGAGCAGTTCTTC; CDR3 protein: CASSVGRDRVHEQFF
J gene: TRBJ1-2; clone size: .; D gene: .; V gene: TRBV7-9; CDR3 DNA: TGTGCCAGCAGCTCCGAGACAGCTAACTATGGCTACACCTTC; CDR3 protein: CASSSETANYGYTF
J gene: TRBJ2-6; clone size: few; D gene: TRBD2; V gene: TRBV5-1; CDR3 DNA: TGCGCCAGCAGCCGGGAGGGTGCTGGGGCCAACGTCCTGACTTTC; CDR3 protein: CASSREGAGANVLTF
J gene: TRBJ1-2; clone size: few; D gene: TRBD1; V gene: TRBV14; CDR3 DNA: TGTGCCAGCAGCCAGACAGGGTTAGGTGGCTACACCTTC; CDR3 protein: CASSQTGLGGYTF
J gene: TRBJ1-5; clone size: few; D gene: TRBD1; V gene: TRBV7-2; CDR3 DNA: TGTGCCAGCAGCTCCCGACAGGGTGGTCAGCCCCAGCATTTT; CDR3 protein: CASSSRQGGQPQHF
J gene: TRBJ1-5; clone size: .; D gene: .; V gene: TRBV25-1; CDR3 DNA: TGTGCCAGCAGTGGACTGACCAGCAATCAGCCCCAGCATTTT; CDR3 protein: CASSGLTSNQPQHF
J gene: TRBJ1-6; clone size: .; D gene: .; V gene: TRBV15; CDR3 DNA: TGTGCCACCAGCAGAGGGAAGGGGGGGGGCGCCGGTAGTTCACCCCTCCACTTT; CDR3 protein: CATSRGKGGGAGSSPLHF
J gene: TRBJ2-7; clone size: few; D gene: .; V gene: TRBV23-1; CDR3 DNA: TGCGCCAGCAGTCAATTAGACTACGAGCAGTACTTC; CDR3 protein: CASSQLDYEQYF
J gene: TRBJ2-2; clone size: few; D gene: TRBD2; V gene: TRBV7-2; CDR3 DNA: TGTGCCAGCAGTTCCGGCGGGGGGGGTGGCACCGGGGAGCTGTTTTTT; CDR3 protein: CASSSGGGGGTGELFF
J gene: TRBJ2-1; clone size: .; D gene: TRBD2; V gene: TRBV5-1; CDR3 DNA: TGCGCCAGCAGCTACGGACTAGCGGGGTTATACAATGAGCAGTTCTTC; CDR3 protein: CASSYGLAGLYNEQFF
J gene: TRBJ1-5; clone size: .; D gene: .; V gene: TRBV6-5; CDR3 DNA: TGTGCCAGCAGCGTAAATAGCAATCAGCCCCAGCATTTT; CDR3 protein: CASSVNSNQPQHF
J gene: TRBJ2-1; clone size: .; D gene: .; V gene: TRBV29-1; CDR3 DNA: TGCAGCGTTGGGAGGCTGGACAATGAGCAGTTCTTC; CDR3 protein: CSVGRLDNEQFF
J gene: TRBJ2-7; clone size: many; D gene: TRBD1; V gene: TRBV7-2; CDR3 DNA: TGTGCCAGCAGCGAGGGACAGGGGCTGGAGCAGTACTTC; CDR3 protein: CASSEGQGLEQYF
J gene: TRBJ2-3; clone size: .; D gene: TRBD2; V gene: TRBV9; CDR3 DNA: TGTGCCAGCAGCGTAGAACCTAGCGGGGGGCCAGATACGCAGTATTTT; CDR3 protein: CASSVEPSGGPDTQYF
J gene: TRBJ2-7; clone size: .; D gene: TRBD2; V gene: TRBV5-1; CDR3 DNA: TGCGCCAGCAGCTTGGTGATAGCGGGGGGGAACGAGCAGTACTTC; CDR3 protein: CASSLVIAGGNEQYF
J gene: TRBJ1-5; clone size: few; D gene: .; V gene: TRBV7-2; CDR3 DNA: TGTGCCAGCAGCTTAGACTCGGGGAATCAGCCCCAGCATTTT; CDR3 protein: CASSLDSGNQPQHF